This TCR beta chain derives from a study of neurological immune-mediated disorders (dated by TCRdb to between 2018 and 2021). Context from the whole study: Among the roughly 34 multiple sclerosis patients, approximately 30 had relapsing-remitting MS and 3 had secondary progressive MS. Peripheral blood TCR-beta repertoires from patients with HTLV-I-associated myelopathy (HAM/TSP), patients with multiple sclerosis, and healthy controls were compared in the study using UMI-based sequencing. The 85 to 110 TCR-beta libraries included longitudinal samples, technical triplicates and paired sorted CD4+ and CD8+ T-cell subsets alongside PBMC samples. The cohort comprised 68 subjects: roughly 15 HAM/TSP patients, some 34 multiple sclerosis patients and 20 or so healthy controls. Study-wide findings and limitations: In a phylogenetic analysis, the repertoires of 18 out of 34 MS patients fell into a single cluster of related CDR3 sequences, pointing to a possible signature at the repertoire level. No identical CDR3 amino acid sequences were shared among expanded clones across subjects, suggesting private TCR-beta repertoires in all groups. TCR clonal expansion was highest in HAM/TSP patients and lowest in MS patients, with MS patients falling below even healthy controls. No association of the MS cluster with clinical or MRI features was observed, and the need for larger cohorts was stated by the authors.

For unsorted PBMC libraries, 2 million PBMCs were used after storage in RNAlater at -80 degrees C until RNA extraction. Multiple sclerosis patients were enrolled in a US clinical protocol evaluating disease progression by magnetic resonance imaging. Peripheral blood was subjected to Ficoll-Hypaque density gradient centrifugation to isolate PBMCs, which were then cryopreserved in liquid nitrogen. In this sample, this clonotype turned up many times. The clone's antigen remains unknown. Qualities for individual bases were not recorded, and no much larger clone is one base off. cDNA was synthesized by template-switch 5'RACE using a primer carrying a 10-nucleotide random unique molecular identifier by which each TCR transcript was tagged. Every sequencing run covered 15-18 subjects and yielded more than 170 million TCR-beta sequences. Total RNA was extracted with the RNeasy kit. TCR-beta VDJ regions were amplified with primers for the TCR constant region and the 5'RACE anchor, using the KAPA Real-time Library Amplification kit. Sample indexes and Illumina adaptors were added in a first PCR, and a second PCR then increased library yield. After purification with Ampure beads, the TCR product of roughly 650 bp was size-selected on a 2% E-gel SizeSelection system. Library quality was checked on a Bioanalyzer, concentration was measured with Qubit, and libraries were quantified with the Kapa Library Quantification kit before pooling. An Illumina HiSeq 2500 was used to sequence the libraries paired-end at 2 x 150 bp. To increase sequence diversity, 25-30% phiX was spiked into each library pool. The study's own analysis went as follows. Quality-filtered reads were processed with the UMI-based MiGEC pipeline, which removed over 75% of raw TCR sequences during error correction. IMGT germline references were used for aligning VDJ genes, and each clonotype was defined as a unique CDR3 amino acid sequence together with its V-J genes. Clonal expansion, Shannon diversity and CDR3 relatedness were evaluated with VDJtools (CalcPairwiseDistances, ClusterSamples), while phylogenetic trees were built in CLCbio workbench. A clone was classed as expanded if it had 8 or more unique UMIs, a cutoff based on coefficient-of-variation modelling across technical triplicates. TCRdb reprocessed the public reads (quality trimming at Q25 with fastp, clone calling with MiXCR) and kept in-frame beta chains. Each entry merges the rows of one CDR3 protein and shows their most common DNA and genes. The V and J calls come from TCRdb's annotation, not from the publication. The sample yields about 62,000 distinct CDR3 sequences; 4% to 6% were counted once. The leading ten clones occupy approximately 3.5% of the sample.

The germline V gene (reference sequence) sets CDR1 to LNHNV and CDR2 to YYDKDF. The trim is 3 bases for V and 5 bases for J, with a gap of 13 bases between the germline ends. Its CDR3 holds 14 amino acids, cysteine through phenylalanine. Just the 42-base CDR3 DNA is kept, in frame starting at base 1. Sequenced material: PBMCs. The chain employs TRBV15 and TRBJ2-5; the best D guess is TRBD1, with 5 bases matching. This sequence was found in a woman aged 45 to 65 with multiple sclerosis. DNA sequence: TGTGCCACCAGCAGGGCGGCAGGGTTGGAGACCCAGTACTTC. It codes for CATSRAAGLETQYF. When the CDR3 is completed using the reference TRBV15 and TRBJ2-5 genes on either side, the full variable domain is DAMVIQNPRYQVTQFGKPVTLSCSQTLNHNVMYWYQQKSSQAPKLLFHYYDKDFNNEADTPDNFQSRRPNTSFCFLDIRSPGLGDTAMYLCATSRAAGLETQYFGPGTRLLVL.